The source of this T cell receptor beta chain is a study of blood T cell repertoires in COVID-19. Across the study: Some COVID-19 samples were acute and others convalescent; all came from the United States, Italy and Spain. T cells, B-cell-depleted T cells, or PBMCs provided the cDNA or gDNA that served as material.

In the study's own analysis: Reference gene primer amplification gave nucleated cell count estimates. Only in-frame clones appear in the TCRdb table, and some are missing; sequencing was by immunoSEQ multiplex PCR. The V and J calls and clone size come from that table; D and trimming were worked out from the DNA. The table shows tens of thousands of clones, with roughly 85% occurring only once. This CDR3 has 14 amino acids. CDR1 is SGHRS and CDR2 is YFSETQ in the germline V gene. V lost 0 bases and J 4 bases, leaving 10 bases between the germline ends. The chain is built from TRBV5-1 and TRBJ1-1, with D maybe TRBD1 (6 bases). The sample was peripheral blood. This TCR was recovered from a man aged 55 to 70 with active or convalescent COVID-19. The CDR3 spells CASSLAGDGTEAFF. CDR3 DNA: TGCGCCAGCAGCTTGGCAGGGGATGGCACTGAAGCTTTCTTT.